Presented here are 10 T cell receptor beta chains from one specimen sequenced in a study of blood T cell repertoires in COVID-19. Assay used: immunoSEQ multiplex PCR; TCRdb lists only in-frame clones, some missing. The sample comprises 150,000 or so clones, 75% to 90% of which are singletons, and more than 2% rests with the top ten. Sequencing was carried out using peripheral blood. The receptors were gathered from a woman in her 70s with acute or convalescent COVID-19.

The chain couples TRBV5-6 to TRBJ1-2, with D maybe TRBD1 (6 bases). Trimming left V 3 bases short and J 4 bases short, with 22 bases between. The CDR3 extends over 17 amino acids. The V gene's germline CDR1 is SGHDT and CDR2 YYEEEE. CDR3 protein: CASSSRLGREDSYGYTF. For the CDR3, the DNA is TGTGCCAGCAGCTCCCGGCTGGGTAGAGAGGACAGCTATGGCTACACCTTC. The entire variable domain, with the rest obtained from reference TRBV5-6 and TRBJ1-2, is as follows: DAGVTQSPTHLIKTRGQQVTLRCSPKSGHDTVSWYQQALGQGPQFIFQYYEEEERQRGNFPDRFSGHQFPNYSSELNVNALLLGDSALYLCASSSRLGREDSYGYTFGSGTRLTVV.

The chain joins TRBV11-2 to TRBJ2-1; 11 nucleotides match TRBD2. This CDR3 contains 16 residues. Trimming cost V 5 bases and J 2 bases; bases outside gene matches: 5. Germline V gives CDR1 SGHAT, CDR2 FQNNGV. CDR3 DNA: TGTGCCAGCAGCCTACTAGCGGGGGTAACCTACAATGAGCAGTTCTTC. Translation gives CASSLLAGVTYNEQFF.

The chain joins TRBV4-3 to TRBJ2-3; 11 nucleotides align to TRBD2. The germline V gene encodes CDR1 LGHNA and CDR2 YSLEER. Trimming removed 0 bases from V and 0 bases from J; junction bases left unmatched: 8. The CDR3 consists of 19 residues. In nucleotides, the CDR3 is TGCGCCAGCAGCCAAGATCGTCTAGCGGGGGGTACTAGCACAGATACGCAGTATTTT. It is translated as CASSQDRLAGGTSTDTQYF.

The chain is built from TRBV24-1 and TRBJ2-1, with a possible D match to TRBD2 (7 bases). CDR3 length: 16 residues. The V gene lost 1 base and the J gene lost 4 bases, with 13 bases spanning the gap. CDR1 KGHDR and CDR2 SFDVKD come from the germline V gene. CDR3 sequence reads: CATSDFGRGAYNEQFF. In DNA form, the CDR3 reads TGTGCCACCAGTGATTTTGGTCGGGGGGCTTACAATGAGCAGTTCTTC.

The genes are TRBV6-5 and TRBJ1-1, with 7 bases fitting TRBD1. CDR1 MNHEY and CDR2 SVGAGI come from the germline V gene. J was trimmed by 0 bases and V by 6 bases; bases with no gene match: 4. There are 14 residues in the CDR3. In DNA form, the CDR3 reads TGTGCCAGCAGATTAGGGACAGTGAACACTGAAGCTTTCTTT. This codes for CASRLGTVNTEAFF.

The V gene is TRBV12-3 or TRBV12-4, the J gene TRBJ2-5, with D hard to call. The CDR3 runs 12 residues. V lost 6 bases and J lost 5, with 10 bases in between. CDR3 sequence reads: CASRRQRETQYF. Here the CDR3 DNA reads TGTGCCAGCAGACGCCAACGGGAGACCCAGTACTTC.

Of note for this clone: Within the sample, other DNA sequences also encode this same CDR3. The V gene is TRBV6-5, the J gene TRBJ1-6, with TRBD1 as a possible D gene (5 bases). Germline CDR1 MNHEY, CDR2 SVGAGI. The CDR3 length is 12 residues. V gave up 2 bases and J gave up 13 bases, with 9 bases separating them. The DNA of the CDR3 is TGTGCCAGCAGTTACCGGGGGGGGCCCCTCCACTTT. This translates into CASSYRGGPLHF.

J is TRBJ1-4 and V is TRBV6-5, with TRBD1 matching over 7 bases. Trimming cost V 6 bases and J 1 base; bases outside gene matches: 5. Germline loops: CDR1 MNHEY, CDR2 SVGAGI. The CDR3 consists of 15 residues. CDR3 sequence reads: CASRLDRVTNEKLFF. The CDR3 DNA is TGTGCCAGCAGGCTCGACAGGGTAACTAATGAAAAACTGTTTTTT.

The chain uses TRBV4-3 and TRBJ2-2; no clear D gene. V lost 3 bases to trimming and J lost 5 bases, with 13 bases between them. The germline V gene has CDR1 LGHNA and CDR2 YSLEER. This CDR3 comprises 15 residues. CDR3 in amino acids: CASSQRALVTGELFF. The CDR3 DNA reads as TGCGCCAGCAGCCAGCGCGCTTTGGTGACCGGGGAGCTGTTTTTT.

The chain carries TRBV2 and TRBJ1-2; D might be TRBD1 (5 bases). The CDR3 contains 13 residues. The V end lost 5 bases, the J end lost 4 bases, and 11 bases lay between the germline ends. Germline CDR1 reads SNHLY; CDR2 reads FYNNEI. This CDR3 is CASSPDSVYGYTF. The CDR3 DNA sequence: TGTGCCAGCAGTCCAGACAGCGTCTATGGCTACACCTTC.